A selection of T cell receptor beta chains follows, all from one sample in a study of CXCR3-negative and CXCR3-positive naive CD8 T cells. TCRdb re-analyzed the 5' RACE reads; it lists each CDR3 protein once, without DNA. Listed are approximately 96,000 distinct CDR3 sequences; approximately 1.1% falls within the top ten. What was sequenced was naive CXCR3+ CD8+ T cells from blood. Receptors were obtained from a human donor in good health. Some clones in this sample may be carry-over from other donors' samples. Both conserved end residues are part of each CDR3.

V,J,CDR3
TRBV5-1,TRBJ2-5,CASSLAAGNPKETQYF
TRBV21-1,TRBJ2-1,CASSKLHRGRKDYEQFF
TRBV7-2,TRBJ1-2,CASSLADRVPDYGYTF
TRBV7-9,TRBJ2-7,CASSKQETYEQYF
TRBV12-3/TRBV12-4,TRBJ2-3,CASSPLIFGTGTDTQYF
TRBV29-1,TRBJ2-4,CSVGGTGAKNIQYF
TRBV13,TRBJ2-7,CASSREQNPYEQYF
TRBV5-1,TRBJ1-4,CASSDRGAPNEKLFF
TRBV20-1,TRBJ2-1,CSARDGERVTFNEQFF
TRBV6-2/TRBV6-3,TRBJ2-7,CASSYSPSYEQYF
TRBV7-2,TRBJ1-1,CASSLALMGNTEAFF
TRBV5-1,TRBJ2-2,CASSPGWGVNTGELFF
TRBV4-1,TRBJ2-2,CASSQHWGGAPTGELFF
TRBV29-1,TRBJ1-2,CSVALSLTGLYGYTF
TRBV7-3,TRBJ2-1,CASSLSGEFYNEQFF
TRBV23-1,TRBJ2-7,CASSRHRDYNLSYEQYF
TRBV28,TRBJ2-5,CASSPWEETQYF
TRBV6-4,TRBJ2-5,CASSPSTGGPETQYF
TRBV6-2/TRBV6-3,TRBJ2-2,CASSYLDSGELFF
TRBV7-7,TRBJ2-5,CASSSGTLEETQYF
TRBV29-1,TRBJ2-1,CSVVEEGTPPYNEQFF
TRBV5-5,TRBJ2-7,CASSAGPGLNPTYEQYF
TRBV29-1,TRBJ2-5,CSAGSYQETQYF
TRBV27,TRBJ2-5,CASSLSGLADQETQYF
TRBV29-1,TRBJ2-4,CSVRTGVAKNIQYF
TRBV11-3,TRBJ2-7,CASSDGGAYEQYF
TRBV4-2,TRBJ2-1,CASSQDTLPSGGNEQFF
TRBV2,TRBJ2-7,CASRNGYEQYF
TRBV6-5,TRBJ1-2,CASGYDSNYGYTF
TRBV20-1,TRBJ1-1,CSAKRKNTEAFF
TRBV20-1,TRBJ2-7,CSAREGLKRGLAYEQYF
TRBV28,TRBJ2-2,CASSFSDRLNTGELFF
TRBV5-1,TRBJ2-3,CASTPDRGLDDTQYF
TRBV4-3,TRBJ1-6,CASSQGGGPLSGSPLHF
TRBV15,TRBJ1-1,CATSTLGTEAFF
TRBV23-1,TRBJ1-1,CASTITGGTEAFF
TRBV29-1,TRBJ2-2,CSVEGRTSGGAGELFF
TRBV12-3/TRBV12-4,TRBJ1-1,CASSFSGTEAFF
TRBV21-1,TRBJ1-1,CASSKRLVEAFF
TRBV20-1,TRBJ2-7,CSARNRENYEQYF
TRBV5-5,TRBJ2-7,CASSLGQPSSYEQYF
TRBV6-6,TRBJ1-2,CASSYGFGDGYTF
TRBV29-1,TRBJ2-6,CSVEEFEGGAGANVLTF
TRBV3-1,TRBJ2-1,CASSPDRGSYNEQFF
TRBV20-1,TRBJ2-1,CSARDLAGGDANEQFF
TRBV29-1,TRBJ2-5,CSVVTDQETQYF
TRBV29-1,TRBJ2-2,CSVWGVHTGELFF
TRBV7-2,TRBJ2-1,CASSPAGGAYNEQFF
TRBV28,TRBJ1-2,CASSLRAHDPQESGYTF
TRBV4-1,TRBJ2-1,CASSHPGDRTNNEQFF
TRBV9,TRBJ2-6,CASSVARTPAGGANVLTF
TRBV27,TRBJ2-7,CASSLLGQGVYEQYF
TRBV6-2/TRBV6-3,TRBJ1-6,CAGSGGIGSPLHF
TRBV20-1,TRBJ2-1,CSAPGENSYNEQFF
TRBV6-2/TRBV6-3,TRBJ1-2,CASSYSGGFGYGYTF
TRBV7-2,TRBJ2-3,CASSLLSVDTQYF
TRBV2,TRBJ2-7,CASREFGDEQYF